This TCR beta chain is drawn from a study of siplizumab effects on memory and regulatory T cells. The CDR3 consists of 14 residues. Trimming took 2 bases from V and 2 from J, leaving 10 bases between them. Germline V gene sequence: CDR1 MNHEY, CDR2 SVGAGI. TCRdb's table, derived via immunoSEQ multiplex PCR, lists solely in-frame clones and lacks some. Of fewer than 110,000 clones in the sample, around 90% were seen once. The chain recombines TRBV6-5 with TRBJ2-7; TRBD2 is a possible D gene (6 bases). The receptor was derived from a human donor in good health. Sequenced: non-Treg CD4+ T cells sorted from blood. CDR3 nucleotide sequence: TGTGCCAGCAGTTACGGGAGCGGGCCCTACGAGCAGTACTTC. Encoded protein: CASSYGSGPYEQYF.